These T cell receptor beta chains were read from a single sample in a study of blood T cell repertoires in COVID-19. Data came from immunoSEQ multiplex PCR; TCRdb stores just in-frame clones and leaves some out. In the table there are about 100,000 clones, 80% to 85% of which are singletons. Sequenced: peripheral blood. Every receptor here comes from a human donor in a cohort sampled during active COVID-19. The conserved cysteine and the conserved F or W are not part of the CDR3 here. Each record gives: V gene, J gene, CDR3 protein.

>TRBV27|TRBJ2-7
ASSPTGTGFVLRWNPEY
>TRBV6-6|TRBJ2-1
ASSTAGAYNEQF
>TRBV18|TRBJ2-7
ASSPPLAQGGSYEQY
>TRBV19|TRBJ1-5
ASSITSSNQPQH
>TRBV5-1|TRBJ2-1
ASSPDRGSYNEQF
>TRBV12-3/TRBV12-4|TRBJ2-2
ASSPVPGELF
>TRBV6-2/TRBV6-3|TRBJ1-2
ASSLNDGANYGYT
>TRBV7-2|TRBJ1-2
ASSYQGGYT
>TRBV6-6|TRBJ2-3
ASSLGLAGHIGTDTQY
>TRBV9|TRBJ2-1
ASSVALGILAGDMNEQF
>TRBV2|TRBJ2-5
ASSLAGTPLETQY
>TRBV19|TRBJ1-2
ASSPRQGGYGYT
>TRBV3-1/TRBV3-2|TRBJ1-1
ASSQGVAGMNTEAF
>TRBV29-1|TRBJ2-1
SGDSSNEQF
>TRBV20-1|TRBJ1-1
SARDGNYRN
>TRBV7-2|TRBJ2-1
ASSLVSGANNEQF
>TRBV27|TRBJ2-1
ASSPSSDRVPYNEQF
>TRBV28|TRBJ1-1
ASSSRQNFVAAF
>TRBV19|TRBJ2-2
ASRIPRGWPTGELF
>TRBV3-1/TRBV3-2|TRBJ1-4
ATAPQGANEKLF
>TRBV7-2|TRBJ2-2
ASSSRTGGFGELF
>TRBV30|TRBJ1-2
AWSALDRGGGYT
>TRBV27|TRBJ2-7
ASSPDSIVYEQY
>TRBV30|TRBJ2-1
AWSSGFGKQF
>TRBV18|TRBJ2-5
ASSPLRGFSMGETQY
>TRBV18|TRBJ1-3
ASSPGQPLSGNTIY
>TRBV19|TRBJ1-6
ASRGQGRSPLH
>TRBV4-3|TRBJ1-3
ASSQEGTGAGNTIY
>TRBV7-2|TRBJ1-5
ASSGQGGNQPQH
>TRBV9|TRBJ2-1
ARSVDGLAGGGEQF
>TRBV29-1|TRBJ2-1
SAWTSGNEQF
>TRBV5-8|TRBJ1-5
ASSLAGQLNNQPQH
>TRBV7-8|TRBJ2-3
ASSFDPGDTQY
>TRBV19|TRBJ1-1
ASSIRVNTEAF
>TRBV10-2|TRBJ1-2
ASRPGQGFYGYT
>TRBV21-1|TRBJ2-6
ASSKEDRHISGANVLT
>TRBV29-1|TRBJ1-1
SARTGTGGYTEAF
>TRBV19|TRBJ2-1
ASSIGGRAGEQF
>TRBV24-1|TRBJ2-5
ATSGGGIRETQY
>TRBV5-4|TRBJ1-1
ASSFRTEGTEAF
>TRBV18|TRBJ1-3
ASSPQNGLSGNTIY
>TRBV6-5|TRBJ1-4
ASTRGLRGEKLF
>TRBV5-1|TRBJ1-6
ASTDRANSPLH
>TRBV7-2|TRBJ1-5
ASSLDQGVNQPQH
>TRBV2|TRBJ2-2
ASSGPSSGRTSFASGELF
>TRBV29-1|TRBJ2-3
SVVVVLSTDTQY
>TRBV7-6|TRBJ2-5
ASSLTASGMGIQY
>TRBV12-3/TRBV12-4|TRBJ2-7
ASSYPAYEQY
>TRBV2|TRBJ2-1
ASRDLSSGEQF